This T cell receptor (beta chain) is from a study of T cell responses to AZD1222 COVID-19 vaccine. Profiled with immunoSEQ multiplex PCR; TCRdb holds only in-frame clones, not every one. This sample has some 170,000 clones; roughly nine tenths occur once, and the top ten carry about 2.5%. The germline V gene encodes CDR1 SGHDT and CDR2 YYEEEE. The CDR3 contains 13 residues. Trimming took off 4 bases at V and 4 bases at J, with 9 bases between the two ends. The chain links TRBV5-6 to TRBJ1-3, with D unresolved. This receptor was identified in an adult in good health. Sequences were derived from peripheral blood, sampled on day 0 of AZD1222 vaccination. The CDR3 sequence: CASSQRMGNTIYF. CDR3 nucleotides: TGTGCCAGCAGCCAACGGATGGGAAACACCATATATTTT.